A selection of T cell receptor beta chains follows, all from one sample in a study of blood T cell repertoires in COVID-19. Profiling relied on immunoSEQ multiplex PCR, and the TCRdb table lists in-frame clones only, not all of them. The sample yields some 250,000 clones, 75% to 90% seen once. Sequenced material: peripheral blood. The receptors were sampled from a woman in her 30s who had recovered from COVID-19. Both conserved end residues are part of each CDR3. The D gene is left open where the match is weak.

>.|TRBJ2-7|TRBV12-3/TRBV12-4
CASSQLGVEQYF
>.|TRBJ1-1|TRBV4-2
CASSQRGTGNTEAFF
>.|TRBJ2-7|TRBV11-2
CASSRSRQESYF
>.|TRBJ1-1|TRBV21-1
CASSNHGQGEAFF
>TRBD2|TRBJ2-3|TRBV13
CASSEPRLAGADTQYF
>TRBD1|TRBJ1-1|TRBV27
CASSSDRADTEAFF
>.|TRBJ1-5|TRBV2
CASSAEGGRGQPQHF
>.|TRBJ2-3|TRBV29-1
CSVLPDTQYF
>.|TRBJ1-6|TRBV3-1/TRBV3-2
CASSQTAGSAYNSPLHF
>.|TRBJ2-2|TRBV7-2
CASSFSGSTGELFF
>TRBD1|TRBJ2-7|TRBV5-6
CASSFLDRSSYEQYF
>TRBD1|TRBJ1-2|TRBV11-2
CASSMTGAVGYTF
>TRBD2|TRBJ2-4|TRBV25-1
CASSPWGGPTAKNIQYF
>.|TRBJ2-3|TRBV5-1
CASSFVGGTDTQYF
>.|TRBJ1-3|TRBV7-2
CASSLSGGAGNTIYF
>.|TRBJ2-1|TRBV5-1
CASSLFGSTAINEQFF
>.|TRBJ1-5|TRBV25-1
CASSERGQPQHF
>.|TRBJ2-1|TRBV11-3
CASSLVGGHLSYNEQFF
>TRBD2|TRBJ2-1|TRBV7-6
CASGFAGDSYNEQFF
>.|TRBJ1-3|TRBV7-7
CASSPSLAGNTIYF
>TRBD1|TRBJ1-5|TRBV29-1
CSVGQGSNQPQHF
>TRBD2|TRBJ2-5|TRBV5-1
CASSLAVGLAGEETQYF
>.|TRBJ2-1|TRBV7-9
CASSFFSGISSYNEQFF